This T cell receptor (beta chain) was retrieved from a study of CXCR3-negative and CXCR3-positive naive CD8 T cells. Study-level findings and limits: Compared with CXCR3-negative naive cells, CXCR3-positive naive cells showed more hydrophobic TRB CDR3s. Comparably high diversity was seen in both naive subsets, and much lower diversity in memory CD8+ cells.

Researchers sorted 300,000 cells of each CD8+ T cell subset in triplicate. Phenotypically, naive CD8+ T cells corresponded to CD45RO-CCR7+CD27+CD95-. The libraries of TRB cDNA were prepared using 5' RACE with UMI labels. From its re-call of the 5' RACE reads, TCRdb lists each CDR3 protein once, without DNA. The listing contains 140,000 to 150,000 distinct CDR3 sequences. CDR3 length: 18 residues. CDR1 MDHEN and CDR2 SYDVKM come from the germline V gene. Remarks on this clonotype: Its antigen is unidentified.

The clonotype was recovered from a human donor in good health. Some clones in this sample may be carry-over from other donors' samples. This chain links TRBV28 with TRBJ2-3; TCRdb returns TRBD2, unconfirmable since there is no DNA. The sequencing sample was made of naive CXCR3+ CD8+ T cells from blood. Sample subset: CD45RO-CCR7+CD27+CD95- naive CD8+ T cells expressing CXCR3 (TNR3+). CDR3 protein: CASSLAGLAEVSTDTQYF.